This T cell receptor beta chain was profiled in a study of chemoradiotherapy in HPV16-positive cancers. Findings of the study overall: Functional assays defining HPV-specific T cells used only a couple of HPV16-positive patients. Candidate HPV-specific clones and E7-related TCR motifs grew in tumor during treatment.

The protocol was immunoSEQ multiplex PCR, while the TCRdb copy is restricted to in-frame clones and leaves out a portion. The sample has about 13,000 clones, 70% to 90% seen once. About this clone: The antigen is undetermined.

The CDR3 runs to 17 residues. Germline V gives CDR1 SNHLY, CDR2 FYNNEI. V shed 2 bases, J shed 6 bases, and the junction held 9 bases outside the gene matches. The gene calls are TRBV2 and TRBJ1-6; 8 bases match TRBD1. This TCR came from a human donor with HPV-associated anogenital cancer. The input for sequencing was blood, taken from a patient who underwent chemoradiotherapy. The CDR3 reads CASSEYFGGQANSPLHF. In nucleotides, the CDR3 is TGTGCCAGCAGTGAATATTTTGGGGGACAGGCTAATTCACCCCTCCACTTT.